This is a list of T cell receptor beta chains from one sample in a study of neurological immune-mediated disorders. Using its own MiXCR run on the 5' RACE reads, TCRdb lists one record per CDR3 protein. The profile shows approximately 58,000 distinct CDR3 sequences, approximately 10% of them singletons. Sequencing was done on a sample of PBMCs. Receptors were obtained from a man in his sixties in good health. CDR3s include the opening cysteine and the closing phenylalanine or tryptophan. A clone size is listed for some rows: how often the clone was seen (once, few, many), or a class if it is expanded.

CDR3aa: CASPPETQYF
v_gene: TRBV12-3/TRBV12-4
abundance: many
len: 10

CDR3aa: CAISIGQTYEQYF
v_gene: TRBV10-3
abundance: many
len: 13

CDR3aa: CASSQGSGYTEAFF
v_gene: TRBV3-1
abundance: many
len: 14

CDR3aa: CASSPPGVTYEQYF
v_gene: TRBV27
abundance: many
len: 14

CDR3aa: CASSLVATGRAYGYTF
v_gene: TRBV5-1
abundance: many
len: 16

CDR3aa: CSARVDLSRETQYF
v_gene: TRBV20-1
abundance: NA
len: 14

CDR3aa: CASSLDKGAGEKLFF
v_gene: TRBV5-1
abundance: many
len: 15

CDR3aa: CASSLAGGTMNTEAFF
v_gene: TRBV5-5
abundance: NA
len: 16

CDR3aa: CASSPNGLAGVQETQYF
v_gene: TRBV7-3
abundance: many
len: 17

CDR3aa: CASSTRRGQTEAFF
v_gene: TRBV7-8
abundance: many
len: 14

CDR3aa: CSAIQGVSAEAFF
v_gene: TRBV20-1
abundance: many
len: 13

CDR3aa: CASSQQGRTNYGYTF
v_gene: TRBV4-3
abundance: many
len: 15

CDR3aa: CSAAGLAGVTDTQYF
v_gene: TRBV20-1
abundance: many
len: 15

CDR3aa: CSATDRGGNTIYF
v_gene: TRBV20-1
abundance: few
len: 13

CDR3aa: CASSHVQGWGTEAFF
v_gene: TRBV3-1
abundance: many
len: 15

CDR3aa: CASSSQQGGQFF
v_gene: TRBV5-5
abundance: NA
len: 12

CDR3aa: CAITGGGREQYF
v_gene: TRBV10-3
abundance: many
len: 12

CDR3aa: CASSLVLGMGEKLFF
v_gene: TRBV7-2
abundance: many
len: 15

CDR3aa: CASSQPAWREFDNEQFF
v_gene: TRBV3-1
abundance: once
len: 17

CDR3aa: CASSRQGSQETQYF
v_gene: TRBV5-1
abundance: many
len: 14

CDR3aa: CASSRGGANTGELFF
v_gene: TRBV5-1
abundance: many
len: 15

CDR3aa: CASSLWTGRRNVELFF
v_gene: TRBV27
abundance: NA
len: 16

CDR3aa: CASSSGTGGIHEQYF
v_gene: TRBV7-2
abundance: few
len: 15

CDR3aa: CATSDFRRGGYTF
v_gene: TRBV24-1
abundance: many
len: 13

CDR3aa: CASSGGATDTQYF
v_gene: TRBV7-3
abundance: many
len: 13

CDR3aa: CSASESYNEQFF
v_gene: TRBV20-1
abundance: many
len: 12

CDR3aa: CATSRAPAGGPNEQFF
v_gene: TRBV15
abundance: NA
len: 16

CDR3aa: CASSRGTGGSTEQYF
v_gene: TRBV3-1
abundance: many
len: 15

CDR3aa: CASSAVQGSYDTIYF
v_gene: TRBV7-2
abundance: many
len: 15